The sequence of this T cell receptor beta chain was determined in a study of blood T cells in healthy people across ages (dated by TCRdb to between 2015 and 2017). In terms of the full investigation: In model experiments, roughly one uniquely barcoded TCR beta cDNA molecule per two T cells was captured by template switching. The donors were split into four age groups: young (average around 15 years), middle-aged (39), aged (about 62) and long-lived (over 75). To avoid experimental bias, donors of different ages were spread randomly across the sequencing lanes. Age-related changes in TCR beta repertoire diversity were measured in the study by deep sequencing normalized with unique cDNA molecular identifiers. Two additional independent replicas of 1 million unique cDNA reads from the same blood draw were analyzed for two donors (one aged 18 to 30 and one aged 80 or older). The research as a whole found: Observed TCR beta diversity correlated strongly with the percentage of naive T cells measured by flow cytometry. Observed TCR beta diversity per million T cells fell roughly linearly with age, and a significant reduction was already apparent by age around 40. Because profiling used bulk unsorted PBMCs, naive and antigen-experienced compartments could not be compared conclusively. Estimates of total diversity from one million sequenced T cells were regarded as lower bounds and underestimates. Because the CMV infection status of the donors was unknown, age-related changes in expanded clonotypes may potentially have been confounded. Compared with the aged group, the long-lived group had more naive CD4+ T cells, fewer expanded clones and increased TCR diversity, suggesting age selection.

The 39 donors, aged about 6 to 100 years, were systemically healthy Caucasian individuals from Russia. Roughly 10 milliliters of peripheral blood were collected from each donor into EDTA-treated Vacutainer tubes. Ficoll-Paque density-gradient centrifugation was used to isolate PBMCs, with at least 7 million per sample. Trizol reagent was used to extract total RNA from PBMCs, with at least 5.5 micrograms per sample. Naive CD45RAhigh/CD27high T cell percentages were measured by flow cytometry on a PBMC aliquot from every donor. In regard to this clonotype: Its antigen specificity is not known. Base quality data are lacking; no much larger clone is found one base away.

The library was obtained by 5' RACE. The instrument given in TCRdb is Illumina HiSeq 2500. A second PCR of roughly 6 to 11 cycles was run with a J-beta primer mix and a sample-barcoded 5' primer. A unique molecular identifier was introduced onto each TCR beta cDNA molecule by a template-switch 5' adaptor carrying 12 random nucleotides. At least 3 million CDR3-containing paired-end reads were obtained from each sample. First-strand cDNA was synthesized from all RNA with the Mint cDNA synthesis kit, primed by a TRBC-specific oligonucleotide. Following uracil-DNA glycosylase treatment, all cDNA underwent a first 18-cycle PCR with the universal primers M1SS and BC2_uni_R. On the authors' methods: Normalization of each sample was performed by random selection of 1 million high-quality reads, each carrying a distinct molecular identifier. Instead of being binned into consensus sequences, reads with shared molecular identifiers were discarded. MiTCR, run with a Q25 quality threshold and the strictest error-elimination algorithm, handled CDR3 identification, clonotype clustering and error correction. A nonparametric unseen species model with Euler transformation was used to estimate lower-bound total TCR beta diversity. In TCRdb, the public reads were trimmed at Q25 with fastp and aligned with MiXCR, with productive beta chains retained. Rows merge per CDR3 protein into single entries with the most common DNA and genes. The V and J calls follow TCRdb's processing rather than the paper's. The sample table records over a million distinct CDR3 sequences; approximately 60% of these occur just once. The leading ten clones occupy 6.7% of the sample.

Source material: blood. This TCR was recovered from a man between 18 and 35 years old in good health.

Here the CDR3 is given as CASRQLGQETQYF. The nucleotide sequence reads as follows: TGTGCCAGCAGGCAACTTGGCCAAGAGACCCAGTACTTC. The chain uses TRBV6-2 or TRBV6-3 and TRBJ2-5, with the D gene not confidently named. V lost 6 bases and J lost 1 base; the stretch between them is 9 bases long. CDR1 MNHEY and CDR2 SVGEGT were looked up in the germline V gene. Measured from the cysteine to the phenylalanine, the CDR3 is 13 residues long. Of all the DNA, just the CDR3 is kept, 39 bases in frame from base 1.